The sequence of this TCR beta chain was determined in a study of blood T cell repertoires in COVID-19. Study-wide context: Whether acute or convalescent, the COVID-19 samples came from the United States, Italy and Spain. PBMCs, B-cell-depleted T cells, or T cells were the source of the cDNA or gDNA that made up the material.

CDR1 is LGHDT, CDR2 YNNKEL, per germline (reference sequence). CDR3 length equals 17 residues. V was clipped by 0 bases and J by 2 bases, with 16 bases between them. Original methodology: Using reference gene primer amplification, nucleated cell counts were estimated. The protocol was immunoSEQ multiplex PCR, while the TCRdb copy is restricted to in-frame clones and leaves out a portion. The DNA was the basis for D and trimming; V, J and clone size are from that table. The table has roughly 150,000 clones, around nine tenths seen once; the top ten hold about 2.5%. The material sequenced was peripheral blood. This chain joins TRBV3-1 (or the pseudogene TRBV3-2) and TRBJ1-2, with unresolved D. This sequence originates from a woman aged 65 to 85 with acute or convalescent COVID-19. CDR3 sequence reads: CASSQDTPGKKNYGYTF. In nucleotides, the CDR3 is TGTGCCAGCAGCCAAGATACGCCAGGAAAAAAAAACTATGGCTACACCTTC.